The 20 T cell receptor beta chains presented below share a single source sample, sequenced in a study of blood T cell repertoires in COVID-19 (dated by TCRdb to the early 2020s). Libraries came from the immunoSEQ multiplex PCR assay. Here the immuneACCESS table is served through TCRdb, limited to in-frame sequences with V and J called. Missing clones are a known gap in these copies; in checked studies unresolved V genes cover under half, and the rest lacks a known reason. For this sample the table gives 90,000 to 120,000 clones, of which more than 70% were detected only once. Roughly 4% of the sample goes to the ten largest clones. Material for sequencing was peripheral blood. The receptors were sampled from a man aged 70-80 years with acute or convalescent COVID-19.

This sequence joins TRBV20-1 and TRBJ2-2; D might be TRBD1 (6 bases). The CDR3 is 16 amino acids. Germline V gene data show CDR1 as DFQATT and CDR2 as SNEGSKA (reference sequence). V was clipped by 3 bases and J by 1 base, with 15 bases between them. In DNA form, the CDR3 reads TGCAGTGCTAGTATTCCCGGGACAAAGAACACCGGGGAGCTGTTTTTT. Encoded protein: CSASIPGTKNTGELFF.

The chain is built from TRBV2 and TRBJ1-1; D gene unclear. V was cut by 1 base and J by 5 bases, with 17 bases left in between. CDR1 is SNHLY and CDR2 is FYNNEI in the germline V gene. CDR3 size: 16 residues. This CDR3 reads CASSEERTGLGTEAFF. CDR3 DNA: TGTGCCAGCAGTGAAGAGCGGACGGGGTTAGGAACTGAAGCTTTCTTT. The whole variable domain, remainder taken from reference TRBV2 and TRBJ1-1, is EPEVTQTPSHQVTQMGQEVILRCVPISNHLYFYWYRQILGQKVEFLVSFYNNEISEKSEIFDDQFSVERPDGSNFTLKIRSTKLEDSAMYFCASSEERTGLGTEAFFGQGTRLTVV.

The chain recombines TRBV3-1 (or the pseudogene TRBV3-2) with TRBJ2-1; 10 nucleotides line up with TRBD2. V dropped 4 bases and J dropped 4; count of bases not matched to a gene: 1. Germline CDR1 reads LGHDT; CDR2 reads YNNKEL (reference sequence). The CDR3 is 14 amino acids. This CDR3 is CASSRAGGYNEQFF. CDR3 nucleotides: TGTGCCAGCAGCCGAGCGGGGGGGTACAATGAGCAGTTCTTC.

The V and J genes are TRBV7-6 and TRBJ2-1; possibly TRBD1 for D (6 bases). Germline V lookup: CDR1 SGHVS, CDR2 FNYEAQ. The CDR3 has 14 residues. V was shortened by 5 bases and J by 7 bases, with 15 bases between the two germline ends. This chain's CDR3 is CASSPGLGGNEQFF. The CDR3 DNA reads TGTGCCAGCAGCCCCGGGCTAGGGGGTAATGAGCAGTTCTTC.

The chain combines TRBV2 with TRBJ1-5, with D perhaps TRBD1 (6 bases). Trimming removed 7 bases at V and 5 bases at J, with 15 bases between. Germline CDR1 is SNHLY and CDR2 is FYNNEI. This CDR3 is 14 amino acids long. CDR3 amino acids: CASTKGQIDQPQHF. In nucleotides, the CDR3 is TGTGCCAGCACCAAAGGACAGATAGATCAGCCCCAGCATTTT.

J is TRBJ2-7 and V is TRBV4-3; D is ambiguous. This CDR3 has 13 amino acids. Looked up from germline, CDR1 is LGHNA and CDR2 is YSLEER. Trimming shortened V by 1 base and J by 3 bases, and 7 bases separated the two germline ends. CDR3 coding DNA: TGCGCCAGCAGCCAAGGTCTCGGCTACGAGCAGTACTTC. Translating it yields CASSQGLGYEQYF.

The genes are TRBV7-9 and TRBJ1-2; 9 bases fit TRBD1. Germline CDR1 is SEHNR and CDR2 is FQNEAQ (reference sequence). This CDR3 spans 13 amino acids. The ends lost 6 bases at V and 6 bases at J; junction bases unmatched: 5. The CDR3 coding sequence is TGTGCCAGCAGGGCCGGGACAGGGAATGGCTACACCTTC. Protein product: CASRAGTGNGYTF.

This chain uses TRBV3-1 (or the pseudogene TRBV3-2) with TRBJ1-2; D gene uncertain. The CDR3 runs to 12 residues. In germline, CDR1 is LGHDT, CDR2 YNNKEL (reference sequence). Trimming took off 1 base at V and 7 bases at J, with 7 bases between the two ends. This CDR3 reads CASSQGGFGYTF. The CDR3 nucleotides are TGTGCCAGCAGCCAAGGAGGGTTTGGCTACACCTTC.

The chain combines TRBV4-1 with TRBJ2-3; the match to TRBD1 covers 8 bases. CDR3 length: 15 residues. The V gene's germline CDR1 is MGHRA and CDR2 YSYEKL. Germline trimming cut 4 bases from V and 6 bases from J; bases unmatched to any gene: 9. The CDR3 region is CASSLSGTGYDTQYF. For the CDR3, the DNA is TGCGCCAGCAGCCTTTCCGGGACAGGATATGATACGCAGTATTTT.

The chain recombines TRBV9 with TRBJ1-1; D remains unclear. The ends were cut back, 0 bases at V and 1 base at J, with 10 bases in the middle. The V gene's germline CDR1 is SGDLS and CDR2 YYNGEE. This CDR3 contains 15 residues. In DNA form, the CDR3 reads TGTGCCAGCAGCGTAGACACTAGTGGGAACACTGAAGCTTTCTTT. This sequence encodes CASSVDTSGNTEAFF.

The chain couples TRBV6-6 to TRBJ1-5; the match to TRBD1 covers 10 bases. The CDR3 is 15 residues long. Germline trimming cut 7 bases from V and 2 bases from J; bases unmatched to any gene: 5. The germline CDR1 and CDR2 sequences are MNHNY and SVGAGI (reference sequence). The CDR3 sequence: CASTWGTGGNQPQHF. The CDR3 DNA follows: TGTGCCAGCACCTGGGGGACAGGGGGCAATCAGCCCCAGCATTTT.

The rearrangement links TRBV10-3 to TRBJ1-1, with D hard to call. The V end was cut by 3 bases, the J end by 2 bases, with 10 bases between. Germline V lookup: CDR1 ENHRY, CDR2 SYGVKD. This CDR3 contains 14 residues. CDR3 coding DNA: TGTGCCATCAGTGACTCGACGGGAAACACTGAAGCTTTCTTT. Protein: CAISDSTGNTEAFF.

The genes are TRBV19 and TRBJ1-6, with TRBD1 matching over 9 bases. The V gene end was trimmed by 3 bases and the J gene end by 7 bases; junction bases not matched to a gene: 7. CDR1 is LNHDA, CDR2 SQIVND, per germline (reference sequence). CDR3 length: 16 residues. In DNA form, the CDR3 reads TGTGCCAGTAGTATCCGGACAGGGGACTCAAATTCACCCCTCCACTTT. This gives the protein CASSIRTGDSNSPLHF.

The genes are TRBV19 and TRBJ2-3; maybe TRBD1 (5 bases). The germline V and J ends were trimmed by 7 bases and 6 bases, with 14 bases remaining between them. Germline V gives CDR1 LNHDA, CDR2 SQIVND (reference sequence). The CDR3 is made up of 13 amino acids. Written as DNA, the CDR3 is TGTGCCAGTAACCCAGGACACGGGGATACGCAGTATTTT. Protein: CASNPGHGDTQYF.

The rearrangement links TRBV3-1 (or the pseudogene TRBV3-2) to TRBJ2-3; tentatively, D is TRBD1 (6 bases). V dropped 0 bases and J dropped 7 bases, with 14 bases sitting between them. Germline loops: CDR1 LGHDT, CDR2 YNNKEL (reference sequence). The CDR3 sequence is 15 residues long. CDR3 loop: CASSQEPGALYTQYF. The CDR3 region has the DNA TGTGCCAGCAGCCAAGAACCAGGGGCGCTTTATACGCAGTATTTT.

The V gene is TRBV7-8, the J gene TRBJ2-7; TRBD1 agrees at 8 bases. CDR3 size: 18 residues. V lost 3 bases and J lost 2; bases outside the gene matches: 15. CDR1 is SGHVS, CDR2 FQNEAQ, per germline. CDR3 amino acids: CASSLGNPTGVWAYEQYF. As DNA, the CDR3 is TGTGCCAGCAGCTTGGGGAATCCGACAGGGGTGTGGGCCTACGAGCAGTACTTC. Variable domain in full (rest from reference TRBV7-8 and TRBJ2-7): GAGVSQSPRYKVAKRGQDVALRCDPISGHVSLFWYQQALGQGPEFLTYFQNEAQLDKSGLPSDRFFAERPEGSVSTLKIQRTQQEDSAVYLCASSLGNPTGVWAYEQYFGPGTRLTVT.

The chain couples TRBV7-3 to TRBJ2-2; D gene ambiguous. CDR1 SGHTA and CDR2 FQGTGA come from the germline V gene. CDR3 size: 13 residues. V lost 5 bases, J lost 2 bases, and 6 bases lay in between. In nucleotides, the CDR3 is TGTGCCAGCAGCGCACTCAACACCGGGGAGCTGTTTTTT. Encoded protein: CASSALNTGELFF.

The chain employs TRBV5-1 and TRBJ2-2; TRBD2 matches 9 bases. With 0 bases clipped from V and 5 bases from J, the junction kept 2 bases outside the gene matches. This CDR3 region has 15 residues. Germline CDR1 SGHRS, CDR2 YFSETQ. CDR3 DNA: TGCGCCAGCAGCTTGGTAGCGGGGGAAACCGGGGAGCTGTTTTTT. It codes for CASSLVAGETGELFF.

The V gene is TRBV4-1, the J gene TRBJ2-5; TRBD1 matches at 10 bases. Germline lookup yields CDR1 MGHRA and CDR2 YSYEKL. J was trimmed by 3 bases and V by 4 bases; bases with no gene match: 8. This CDR3 region has 16 residues. CDR3 in DNA: TGCGCCAGCAGCCTGGGGACAGGGGAGAGTGAAGAGACCCAGTACTTC. Its protein is CASSLGTGESEETQYF.

CDR3 nucleotides: TGTGCCAGCAGCTTAGGGGGGCTTGGCAATCAGCCCCAGCATTTT. It encodes CASSLGGLGNQPQHF. The chain uses TRBV7-9 and TRBJ1-5; D might be TRBD1 (6 bases). Germline V gene lookup returns CDR1 SEHNR and CDR2 FQNEAQ (reference sequence). The V end lost 1 base, the J end lost 2 bases, and 9 bases lay between the germline ends. The CDR3 runs 15 residues. Full variable domain (missing parts from reference TRBV7-9 and TRBJ1-5): DTGVSQNPRHKITKRGQNVTFRCDPISEHNRLYWYRQTLGQGPEFLTYFQNEAQLEKSRLLSDRFSAERPKGSFSTLEIQRTEQGDSAMYLCASSLGGLGNQPQHFGDGTRLSIL.